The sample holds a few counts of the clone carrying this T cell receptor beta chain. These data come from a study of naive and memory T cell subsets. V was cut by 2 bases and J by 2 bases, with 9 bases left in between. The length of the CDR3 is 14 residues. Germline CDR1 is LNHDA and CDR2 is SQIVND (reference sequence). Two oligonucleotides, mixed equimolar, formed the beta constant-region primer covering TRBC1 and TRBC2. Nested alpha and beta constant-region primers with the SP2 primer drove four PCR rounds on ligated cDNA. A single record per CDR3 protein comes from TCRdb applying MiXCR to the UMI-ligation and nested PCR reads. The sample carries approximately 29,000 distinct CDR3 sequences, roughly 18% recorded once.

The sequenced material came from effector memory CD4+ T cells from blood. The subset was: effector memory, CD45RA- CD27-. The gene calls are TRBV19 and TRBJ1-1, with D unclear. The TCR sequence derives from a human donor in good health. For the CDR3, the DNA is TGTGCCAGTAGTATACTAGGTATAAACACTGAAGCTTTCTTT. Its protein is CASSILGINTEAFF.